Included here is one T cell receptor (beta chain) sequence, with context. The record originates from a study of blood T cell repertoires in COVID-19. In the study overall: In each case, the material was cDNA or gDNA derived from T cells, B-cell-depleted T cells, or PBMCs.

In the original analysis: Amplification from reference gene primers served as the basis for estimated nucleated cell counts. The repertoire was sequenced with immunoSEQ multiplex PCR; TCRdb's copy has only in-frame clones and lacks some. V, J and clone size were drawn from that table, and D and trimming were deduced from the DNA. In the table there are approximately 400,000 clones, 87% of which are singletons. The germline CDR1 and CDR2 sequences are LGHNA and YSLEER. This CDR3 region has 17 residues. V gave up 1 base and J gave up 1 base, with 16 bases separating them. Recovered status in Cohort 3 required two negative PCRs, clearance, or symptom resolution.

Sequenced material: PBMCs or T cells enriched from blood (not recorded which). The receptor comes from a man aged 25-40 years who had recovered from COVID-19. The chain joins TRBV4-3 to TRBJ1-2; D is possibly TRBD1 (6 bases). The CDR3 bases are TGCGCCAGCAGCCAAGGTCGTGGCAGGGGTCTTAACTATGGCTACACCTTC. Amino acids: CASSQGRGRGLNYGYTF.